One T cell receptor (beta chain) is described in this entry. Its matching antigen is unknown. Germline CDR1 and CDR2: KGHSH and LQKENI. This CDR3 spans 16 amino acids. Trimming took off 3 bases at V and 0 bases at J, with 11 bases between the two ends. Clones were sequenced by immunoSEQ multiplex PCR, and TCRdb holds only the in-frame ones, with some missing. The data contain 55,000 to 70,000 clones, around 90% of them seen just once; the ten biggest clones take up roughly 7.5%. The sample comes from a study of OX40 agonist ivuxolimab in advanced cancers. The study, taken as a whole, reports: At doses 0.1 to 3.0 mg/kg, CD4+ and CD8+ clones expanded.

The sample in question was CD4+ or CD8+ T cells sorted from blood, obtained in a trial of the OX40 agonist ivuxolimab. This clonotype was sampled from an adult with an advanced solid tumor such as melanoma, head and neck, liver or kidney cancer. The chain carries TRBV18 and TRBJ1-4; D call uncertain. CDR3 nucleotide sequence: TGTGCCAGCTCACCGGCTAAGGGAACAACTAATGAAAAACTGTTTTTT. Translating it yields CASSPAKGTTNEKLFF.